Below are 12 T cell receptor beta chains sequenced from a single sample in a study of blood T cells in healthy people across ages. The use of a sample-barcoded 5' primer and a J-beta primer mix characterized a second PCR of about 7 to 12 cycles. Via MiXCR, TCRdb re-called the 5' RACE reads, giving one row per CDR3 protein. Of approximately 880,000 distinct CDR3 sequences listed, 45% to 50% are singletons. Input material: blood. The receptors originated from a man younger than 40 in good health.

The chain joins TRBV27 to TRBJ2-5; D is perhaps TRBD1 (6 bases). The J call is doubtful: the DNA matches TRBJ2-7 better. The CDR3 is 13 amino acids. The V gene's germline CDR1 is MNHEY and CDR2 SMNVEV (reference sequence). The CDR3 loop is CASSTTQGNEQYF. The CDR3 DNA is TGTGCCAGCAGTACGACTCAGGGGAACGAGCAGTACTTC.

The chain joins TRBV10-3 to TRBJ2-4; 7 nucleotides agree with TRBD1. The DNA matches TRBJ2-7 better at its end, which makes the J call doubtful. Germline-derived CDR1 and CDR2 are ENHRY and SYGVKD. This CDR3 has 15 residues. Here the CDR3 DNA reads TGTGCCATCAGTGGGTCTGAAGACAGGGCAAGCGAGCAGTACTTC. Its protein is CAISGSEDRASEQYF.

The chain links TRBV29-1 to TRBJ2-5; TRBD2 might be the D (6 bases). The CDR3 loop spans 13 amino acids. V was cut by 4 bases and J by 4 bases, with 13 bases left in between. Germline CDR1 SQVTM, CDR2 ANQGSEA. CDR3 coding DNA: TGCAGCGTTGGGCCGGGACTGTCAGAGACCCAGTACTTC. This translates into CSVGPGLSETQYF.

This clonotype was picked up many times. This chain connects TRBV3-1 to TRBJ1-2; 11 positions agree with TRBD1. The CDR3 sequence is 16 residues long. V gave up 2 bases and J gave up 5 bases; unmatched junction bases: 7. Germline V gives CDR1 LGHDT, CDR2 YNNKEL (reference sequence). This chain's CDR3 is CASSQRTGGALYGYTF. The CDR3, as DNA: TGTGCCAGCAGCCAACGGACAGGGGGCGCCCTTTATGGCTACACCTTC.

This chain links TRBV7-9 with TRBJ2-5; D could derive from TRBD1 or TRBD2 (6 bases each). The CDR3 covers 15 residues. Trimming pared 4 bases from V and 4 bases from J, leaving 16 bases between. Germline loops: CDR1 SEHNR, CDR2 FQNEAQ (reference sequence). CDR3 nucleotide sequence: TGTGCCAGCAGCTACTACCCTGGAGGGGGAGAGACCCAGTACTTC. This codes for CASSYYPGGGETQYF. The full variable domain, completed using reference TRBV7-9 and TRBJ2-5, is DTGVSQNPRHKITKRGQNVTFRCDPISEHNRLYWYRQTLGQGPEFLTYFQNEAQLEKSRLLSDRFSAERPKGSFSTLEIQRTEQGDSAMYLCASSYYPGGGETQYFGPGTRLLVL.

The V gene is TRBV12-3 or TRBV12-4, the J gene TRBJ1-5; D is unresolved. The CDR3 loop spans 15 amino acids. Trimming cost V 0 bases and J 0 bases, with 6 bases left between them. This chain's CDR3 is CASSLASSSNQPQHF. As DNA, the CDR3 is TGTGCCAGCAGTTTAGCGTCCAGTAGCAATCAGCCCCAGCATTTT.

The chain employs TRBV20-1 and TRBJ2-3; TRBD2 aligns across 14 bases. The CDR3 runs 17 residues. Germline V lookup: CDR1 DFQATT, CDR2 SNEGSKA (reference sequence). With V trimmed by 6 bases and J by 1 base, 9 bases remained unmatched. The CDR3 reads CSAGTSGGGNRTDTQYF. CDR3 coding DNA: TGCAGTGCGGGGACTAGCGGGGGAGGAAATCGCACAGATACGCAGTATTTT.

This rearrangement joins TRBV5-1 to TRBJ2-1; 7 bases fit TRBD1. The CDR3 is 11 residues long. Germline V CDR1 and CDR2: SGHRS, YFSETQ. V lost 4 bases, J lost 14 bases, and 6 bases stayed unmatched. The CDR3 spells CASSNQGDKFF. In DNA, the CDR3 is TGCGCCAGCAGCAATCAGGGGGACAAGTTCTTC. The entire variable domain, with the rest obtained from reference TRBV5-1 and TRBJ2-1, is as follows: KAGVTQTPRYLIKTRGQQVTLSCSPISGHRSVSWYQQTPGQGLQFLFEYFSETQRNKGNFPGRFSGRQFSNSRSEMNVSTLELGDSALYLCASSNQGDKFFGPGTRLTVL.

As concerns this clonotype: At one end the junction does not follow the germline gene, possibly because of a read error. DNA of the CDR3: TGTGCCAGCAACCTTCAGACCTCTGAGGCCAACGTCCTGACTTTC. Residues: CASNLQTSEANVLTF. V and J are TRBV9 and TRBJ2-6; D uncertain. The germline V gene has CDR1 SGDLS and CDR2 YYNGEE. The CDR3 runs to 15 residues.

Only a few counts were recorded for this clonotype. The chain carries TRBV29-1 and TRBJ2-1; perhaps TRBD1 as D (6 bases). The CDR3 length is 14 residues. CDR1 is SQVTM, CDR2 ANQGSEA, per germline. Trimming shortened V by 3 bases and J by 0 bases, and 9 bases separated the two germline ends. The chain's CDR3 is CSVEGHISYNEQFF. CDR3 DNA sequence: TGCAGCGTTGAGGGACATATCTCCTACAATGAGCAGTTCTTC.

This CDR3 is CSPGESGSYNEQFF. In DNA form, the CDR3 reads TGCAGCCCAGGGGAATCAGGCTCCTACAATGAGCAGTTCTTC. This chain joins TRBV20-1 and TRBJ2-1, with a tentative D call TRBD1 (6 bases). Per germline, CDR1 DFQATT and CDR2 SNEGSKA (reference sequence). CDR3 length equals 14 residues.

Comments on this clonotype: The CDR3 does not close with the conserved phenylalanine or tryptophan, likely indicating a read error. The chain uses TRBV7-9 and TRBJ2-5; D perhaps matches TRBD1 (5 bases). This CDR3 spans 14 amino acids. V was cut by 7 bases and J by 0 bases, with 12 bases left in between. Germline CDR1 and CDR2: SEHNR and FQNEAQ (reference sequence). The CDR3 reads CASNLDTYQETQYL. CDR3 coding DNA: TGTGCCAGCAACTTGGACACGTACCAAGAGACCCAGTACTTA.